A selection of T cell receptor beta chains follows, all from one sample in a study of Ad26.COV2.S vaccination and SARS-CoV-2 variants. Produced via immunoSEQ multiplex PCR; TCRdb's table is partial and in-frame only. Found here are around 450,000 clones, 90% of them singletons; the top ten hold 9% to 15%. The input for sequencing was peripheral blood, taken in a trial of Ad26.COV2.S vaccine versus placebo. The origin of the receptors is a person aged 18 to 65 who received the Ad26.COV2.S COVID-19 vaccine or a placebo. Each CDR3 is given with its conserved first and last residue. The D gene is left open where the match is weak. Expanded clones are given a class, and other clones once, few, many or no size at all.

-	TRBD2	TRBJ2-7	TRBV7-2	CASSLKAAGGQSYEQYF	TGTGCCAGCAGCCTAAAGGCGGCGGGAGGACAATCCTACGAGCAGTACTTC
-	-	TRBJ2-5	TRBV2	CASSGESYSGETQYF	TGTGCCAGCAGTGGAGAGTCCTACTCAGGGGAGACCCAGTACTTC
-	TRBD1	TRBJ1-5	TRBV27	CASSSGQYSNQPQHF	TGTGCCAGCAGTTCGGGACAGTATAGCAATCAGCCCCAGCATTTT
-	-	TRBJ2-1	TRBV18	CASSPRTETVDEQFF	TGTGCCAGCTCACCAAGGACAGAAACGGTAGATGAGCAGTTCTTC
-	-	TRBJ1-2	TRBV7-6	CASSVGAGRALYGYTF	TGTGCCAGCAGCGTGGGGGCGGGCAGGGCACTCTATGGCTACACCTTC
-	-	TRBJ1-2	TRBV7-2	CASSLLESDPYGYTF	TGTGCCAGCAGCTTACTGGAATCCGACCCCTATGGCTACACCTTC
-	-	TRBJ1-3	TRBV5-8	CASSPVVHGGNTIYF	TGTGCCAGCAGCCCGGTCGTCCATGGTGGAAACACCATATATTTT
-	-	TRBJ2-2	TRBV2	CASRPRGGVNTGELFF	TGTGCCAGCCGTCCTCGGGGCGGGGTGAACACCGGGGAGCTGTTTTTT
-	TRBD2	TRBJ2-1	TRBV29-1	CSVALAGGGDEQFF	TGCAGCGTTGCACTAGCGGGAGGGGGGGATGAGCAGTTCTTC
-	TRBD1	TRBJ2-1	TRBV30	CAYTTGASEQFF	TGTGCCTACACCACAGGGGCAAGTGAGCAGTTCTTC
-	-	TRBJ2-7	TRBV5-1	CASSLAGVGADEQYF	TGCGCCAGCAGCTTGGCCGGCGTAGGGGCGGACGAGCAGTACTTC
-	TRBD2	TRBJ2-1	TRBV2	CASSEAAALAGDEQFF	TGTGCCAGCAGTGAAGCGGCGGCACTAGCGGGAGATGAGCAGTTCTTC
-	-	TRBJ1-6	TRBV27	CASRDWTETNSPLHF	TGTGCCAGCAGGGACTGGACAGAAACCAATTCACCCCTCCACTTT
-	TRBD1	TRBJ1-1	TRBV4-3	CASSPRTGGTTEAFF	TGCGCCAGCAGCCCACGGACAGGGGGAACCACTGAAGCTTTCTTT
once	-	TRBJ2-1	TRBV9	CASSVGLVSGYNEQFF	TGTGCCAGCAGCGTAGGTCTCGTTAGTGGCTACAATGAGCAGTTCTTC
-	-	TRBJ2-2	TRBV4-3	CASSQRNGLTGELFF	TGCGCCAGCAGCCAAAGAAACGGCTTAACCGGGGAGCTGTTTTTT
-	-	TRBJ2-5	TRBV25-1	CASSEYMTETQYF	TGTGCCAGCAGTGAATATATGACGGAGACCCAGTACTTC
-	-	TRBJ2-4	TRBV14	CASSRWGDIQYF	TGTGCCAGCAGCCGATGGGGGGACATTCAGTACTTC
-	-	TRBJ2-7	TRBV3-1/TRBV3-2	CASSQEQGGLRYEQYF	TGTGCCAGCAGCCAGGAACAGGGTGGTCTACGCTACGAGCAGTACTTC
once	-	TRBJ2-1	TRBV4-3	CASSQGLYNEQFF	TGCGCCAGCAGCCAGGGACTCTACAATGAGCAGTTCTTC
-	-	TRBJ2-5	TRBV19	CASTEQGSETQYF	TGTGCCAGTACTGAACAGGGATCGGAGACCCAGTACTTC
-	TRBD2	TRBJ2-7	TRBV20-1	CSASPGLASYEQYF	TGCAGTGCTAGTCCGGGACTAGCTTCCTACGAGCAGTACTTC
-	-	TRBJ2-2	TRBV5-1	CASSLGRAHTGELFF	TGCGCCAGCAGCTTGGGCAGGGCTCACACCGGGGAGCTGTTTTTT
-	-	TRBJ2-7	TRBV21-1	CASSKNGLGTSTDEQYF	TGTGCCAGCAGCAAAAATGGCCTGGGGACTAGCACCGACGAGCAGTACTTC
-	TRBD2	TRBJ2-1	TRBV20-1	CSASGGTSGYRKQFF	TGCAGTGCTAGTGGGGGGACTAGCGGATATAGGAAGCAGTTCTTC
-	TRBD2	TRBJ2-3	TRBV10-3	CAISEQRLAGHTDTQYF	TGTGCCATCAGTGAACAAAGACTAGCGGGACACACAGATACGCAGTATTTT
once	-	TRBJ1-4	TRBV7-2	CASSLQGGTWDEKLFF	TGTGCCAGCAGCTTACAGGGTGGCACTTGGGATGAAAAACTGTTTTTT
-	TRBD1	TRBJ2-3	TRBV5-1	CASSLRTGSTDTQYF	TGCGCCAGCAGCTTAAGGACAGGGAGCACAGATACGCAGTATTTT
-	-	TRBJ2-4	TRBV11-2	CASSLNGLLAKNIQYF	TGTGCCAGCAGCTTAAATGGGTTACTAGCCAAAAACATTCAGTACTTC
-	TRBD2	TRBJ2-3	TRBV11-2	CASSFGLESTDTQYF	TGTGCCAGCAGCTTCGGACTAGAGAGCACAGATACGCAGTATTTT
-	-	TRBJ1-4	TRBV20-1	CSASSGPTNEKLFF	TGCAGTGCTAGTTCGGGACCGACTAATGAAAAACTGTTTTTT
-	-	TRBJ2-5	TRBV5-4	CASSLGGPRREVETQYF	TGTGCCAGCAGCTTGGGTGGGCCTCGCCGTGAAGTGGAGACCCAGTACTTC
-	-	TRBJ1-1	TRBV5-1	CASSFGWENTEAFF	TGCGCCAGCAGCTTCGGTTGGGAGAACACTGAAGCTTTCTTT
once	-	TRBJ1-1	TRBV30	CAWSARTELNTEAFF	TGTGCCTGGAGTGCCCGGACAGAATTGAACACTGAAGCTTTCTTT
-	-	TRBJ1-2	TRBV9	CASSVDNDGANYGYTF	TGTGCCAGCAGCGTAGATAACGACGGAGCTAACTATGGCTACACCTTC
-	TRBD2	TRBJ2-3	TRBV4-1	CASSQDPIAGVGIGDTQYF	TGCGCCAGCAGCCAAGACCCCATAGCGGGAGTGGGGATAGGGGATACGCAGTATTTT
once	-	TRBJ2-6	TRBV5-4	CASSLGNRDSGANVLTF	TGTGCCAGCAGCTTGGGAAACAGGGACTCTGGGGCCAACGTCCTGACTTTC
-	TRBD2	TRBJ2-7	TRBV7-2	CASSFTSGGSYEQYF	TGTGCCAGCAGCTTTACTAGCGGGGGCTCCTACGAGCAGTACTTC
-	TRBD1	TRBJ1-6	TRBV27	CASSWGLTGTGTNSPLHF	TGTGCCAGCAGTTGGGGGCTCACAGGGACAGGGACAAATTCACCCCTCCACTTT